The 17 T cell receptor beta chains presented below share a single source sample, sequenced in a study of cytomegalovirus exposure and HLA in healthy donors. The PCR contained 60 Vbeta and 13 Jbeta primers. Clones were sequenced by immunoSEQ multiplex PCR, and TCRdb holds only the in-frame ones, with some missing. Of approximately 130,000 clones in the sample, approximately 85% were seen once. Material: PBMCs. The source is a boy younger than 18 in good health and CMV-seronegative.

The J gene is TRBJ2-2, the V gene TRBV11-2, with 7 bases lining up with TRBD1. The CDR3 has 16 residues. Germline V CDR1 and CDR2: SGHAT, FQNNGV. V trimming: 2 bases; J trimming: 7 bases; junction bases outside the gene matches: 10. The CDR3 nucleotides read TGTGCCAGCAGCTTACTTAGGGGGCGACTTGGCGGGGAGCTGTTTTTT. This encodes CASSLLRGRLGGELFF.

V usage is TRBV10-2 and J usage is TRBJ2-7, with a possible D match to TRBD1 (5 bases). The length of the CDR3 is 13 residues. V was trimmed by 0 bases and J by 4 bases, leaving 7 bases between them. Germline assignment: CDR1 WSHSY and CDR2 SAAADI. The CDR3, as DNA: TGCGCCAGCAGTGAGTCCCCAGGGTACGAGCAGTACTTC. The encoded protein is CASSESPGYEQYF.

This clone was detected only a few times. The genes are TRBV6-5 and TRBJ1-4; 7 nucleotides match TRBD1. CDR1 is MNHEY and CDR2 is SVGAGI in the germline V gene. The CDR3 length is 14 residues. Unmatched junction bases numbered 11, after V lost 8 bases and J lost 8 bases. In DNA form, the CDR3 reads TGTGCCAGCTCCCGGACAGGTCGCGGGGAAAAACTGTTTTTT. It translates to CASSRTGRGEKLFF.

This CDR3 reads CASSPKERGTGELFF. The DNA for the CDR3 is TGTGCCAGCAGCCCGAAGGAGCGGGGTACCGGGGAGCTGTTTTTT. This chain joins TRBV11-1 and TRBJ2-2; 7 bases are shared with TRBD2. Germline trimming cut 5 bases from V and 5 bases from J; bases unmatched to any gene: 8. This CDR3 is 15 amino acids long. The germline CDR1 and CDR2 sequences are SGHAT and FQDESV (reference sequence).

V usage is TRBV9 and J usage is TRBJ1-2; the D is unclear. Per the germline V gene, CDR1 is SGDLS and CDR2 is YYNGEE. The CDR3 consists of 14 residues. The ends were cut back, 0 bases at V and 1 base at J, with 7 bases in the middle. This chain's CDR3 is CASSVEGGNYGYTF. DNA for the CDR3: TGTGCCAGCAGCGTAGAGGGAGGTAACTATGGCTACACCTTC.

The chain recombines TRBV19 with TRBJ2-1; 10 bases map to TRBD1. Germline V lookup: CDR1 LNHDA, CDR2 SQIVND (reference sequence). V lost 3 bases, J lost 9 bases, and 5 bases stayed unmatched. The CDR3 totals 14 residues. The CDR3 protein is CASSMGQGISEQFF. The CDR3 DNA sequence: TGTGCCAGTAGTATGGGACAGGGGATATCTGAGCAGTTCTTC.

V gene TRBV19 combines with J gene TRBJ1-2; 7 bases map to TRBD1. This CDR3 has 12 amino acids. Germline CDR1 is LNHDA and CDR2 is SQIVND (reference sequence). V gave up 11 bases and J gave up 3 bases; unmatched junction bases: 6. The chain's CDR3 is CAGRQGDYGYTF. The CDR3, as DNA: TGTGCCGGGAGACAGGGAGACTATGGCTACACCTTC.

The rearrangement uses TRBV7-8 and TRBJ2-1, with D possibly TRBD1 on 5 matching bases. The CDR3 is 16 residues long. Germline CDR1 reads SGHVS; CDR2 reads FQNEAQ. Trimming pared 1 base from V and 3 bases from J, leaving 13 bases between. This chain's CDR3 is CASSLDVAGFYNEQFF. Here the CDR3 DNA reads TGTGCCAGCAGCTTAGACGTAGCAGGGTTCTACAATGAGCAGTTCTTC.

The chain has TRBV6-1 and TRBJ1-2; possible D gene TRBD1, 5 bases. Trimming took off 2 bases at V and 4 bases at J, with 11 bases between the two ends. Germline lookup yields CDR1 MNHNS and CDR2 SASEGT. The CDR3 sequence is 14 residues long. The DNA of the CDR3 is TGTGCCAGCAGTGAACCGGGGACTCTCTATGGCTACACCTTC. Residues: CASSEPGTLYGYTF.

This sequence joins TRBV9 and TRBJ1-1, with D possibly being TRBD1 (6 bases). V dropped 4 bases and J dropped 6 bases, with 25 bases sitting between them. The CDR3 sequence is 17 residues long. Germline values: CDR1 SGDLS, CDR2 YYNGEE. This chain's CDR3 is CASSSRGGIISGAEAFF. CDR3 DNA: TGTGCCAGCAGCTCAAGGGGGGGGATAATCTCAGGCGCTGAAGCTTTCTTT. The variable domain in full, completed from reference TRBV9 and TRBJ1-1, reads DSGVTQTPKHLITATGQRVTLRCSPRSGDLSVYWYQQSLDQGLQFLIQYYNGEERAKGNILERFSAQQFPDLHSELNLSSLELGDSALYFCASSSRGGIISGAEAFFGQGTRLTVV.

CDR3 amino acids: CASSLVIYYNEQFF. The CDR3 bases are TGTGCCAGCAGCTTAGTTATCTATTACAATGAGCAGTTCTTC. The chain carries TRBV7-2 and TRBJ2-1; D gene uncertain. From germline, CDR1 is SGHTA and CDR2 FQGNSA. The V end lost 1 base, the J end lost 4 bases, and 8 bases lay between the germline ends. The CDR3 contains 14 residues.

The J gene is TRBJ2-5, the V gene TRBV5-1; a weak D match, TRBD1 (6 bases). The germline V and J ends were trimmed by 0 bases and 5 bases, with 14 bases remaining between them. CDR1 and CDR2 (germline): SGHRS, YFSETQ. This CDR3 contains 15 residues. The CDR3 nucleotides read TGCGCCAGCAGCTTGGCCCCCACAGGGTCGGAGACCCAGTACTTC. Protein sequence: CASSLAPTGSETQYF.

This chain joins TRBV29-1 and TRBJ2-3, with TRBD1 matching 9 bases. The CDR3 is made up of 14 amino acids. Germline V gives CDR1 SQVTM, CDR2 ANQGSEA. V was pared by 7 bases and J by 3 bases, with 8 bases of the junction left unmatched. CDR3 residues: CSERQGVNTDTQYF. As DNA, the CDR3 is TGCAGCGAGAGACAGGGGGTAAATACAGATACGCAGTATTTT.

The chain combines TRBV20-1 with TRBJ2-5; 9 bases agree with TRBD1. Losses at the gene ends were 5 bases for V and 5 bases for J; bases not matched to a gene: 0. The germline gives CDR1 DFQATT, CDR2 SNEGSKA (reference sequence). CDR3 length equals 11 residues. For the CDR3, the DNA is TGCAGTGCTGGACAGGGGGAGACCCAGTACTTC. Encoded protein: CSAGQGETQYF.

This chain joins TRBV5-1 and TRBJ2-1, with 13 bases that match TRBD2. CDR1 is SGHRS and CDR2 is YFSETQ in the germline V gene. The J segment lost 8 bases and the V segment lost 4 bases, leaving 6 bases of the junction unmatched. This CDR3 has 15 residues. The CDR3 protein is CASSLWTSGGYEQFF. CDR3 DNA: TGCGCCAGCAGCCTATGGACTAGCGGGGGCTATGAGCAGTTCTTC.

The J gene is TRBJ1-1, the V gene TRBV20-1, with D uncertain. This CDR3 contains 11 residues. The germline CDR1 and CDR2 sequences are DFQATT and SNEGSKA (reference sequence). The CDR3, as DNA: TGCAGGGCCACAGAGAACACTGAAGCTTTCTTT. It is translated as CRATENTEAFF.

The V and J genes are TRBV9 and TRBJ1-3, with a weak D call TRBD1 (6 bases). The CDR3 length is 13 residues. Germline V lookup: CDR1 SGDLS, CDR2 YYNGEE. Between the trimmed V and J ends, which lost 7 bases and 2 bases, there was a span of 10 bases. DNA for the CDR3: TGTGCCAGCGGCTCAGGGGCTGGAAACACCATATATTTT. Residues: CASGSGAGNTIYF.